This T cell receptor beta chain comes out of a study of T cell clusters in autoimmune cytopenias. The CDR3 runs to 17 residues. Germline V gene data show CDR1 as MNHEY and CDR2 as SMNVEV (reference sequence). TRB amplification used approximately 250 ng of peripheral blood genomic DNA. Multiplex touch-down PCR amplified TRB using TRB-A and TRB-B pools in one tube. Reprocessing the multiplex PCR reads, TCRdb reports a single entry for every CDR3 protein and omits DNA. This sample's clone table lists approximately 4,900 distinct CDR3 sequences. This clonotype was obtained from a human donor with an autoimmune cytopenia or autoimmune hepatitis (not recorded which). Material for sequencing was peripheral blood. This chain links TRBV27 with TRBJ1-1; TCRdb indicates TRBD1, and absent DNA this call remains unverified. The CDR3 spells CASSSSSLVRVNTEAFF.